Listed here are 25 T cell receptor beta chains from one sample, sequenced in a study of response to subunit inactivated influenza vaccine. MiXCR was run by TCRdb on the RT-PCR reads, yielding one entry per CDR3 protein. The sample lists just under 550,000 distinct CDR3 sequences; less than 25% were seen once. In addition, the sample was reused for a study of T cells expressing NK-cell markers. That investigation notes: UMIs accompanied the 5'RACE template switching by which TCR beta cDNA was made.

The specimen was CD4+ T cells sorted from PBMCs, collected 11 to 12 days after vaccination. These receptors all come from a man between 45 and 60 years old who received an inactivated influenza vaccine.

The chain carries TRBV19 and TRBJ2-1; 7 nucleotides match TRBD2. Per the germline V gene, CDR1 is LNHDA and CDR2 is SQIVND (reference sequence). J gave up 7 bases and V 2 bases, and 8 bases lay outside the gene matches. CDR3 size: 15 residues. This CDR3 reads CASSIQSGGLNEQFF. CDR3 DNA sequence: TGTGCCAGTAGTATACAGTCGGGGGGACTAAATGAGCAGTTCTTC. Looking up the rest from reference TRBV19 and TRBJ2-1 gives the full variable domain: DGGITQSPKYLFRKEGQNVTLSCEQNLNHDAMYWYRQDPGQGLRLIYYSQIVNDFQKGDIAEGYSVSREKKESFPLTVTSAQKNPTAFYLCASSIQSGGLNEQFFGPGTRLTVL.

This clonotype came up once. Here the CDR3 omits its conserved ending phenylalanine or tryptophan, so a read error is the likely source. This rearrangement joins TRBV7-8 to TRBJ2-1; D remains ambiguous. The germline gives CDR1 SGHVS, CDR2 FQNEAQ. The V end lost 6 bases, the J end lost 8 bases, and 8 bases lay between the germline ends. This CDR3 has 11 residues. This CDR3 is CASRYSHEQFY. As DNA, the CDR3 is TGTGCCAGCAGATACAGCCATGAGCAGTTCTAC.

This clonotype was counted ten times or more. This CDR3 reads CASSSRPEDEQFF. CDR3 sequence (DNA): TGTGCCAGCAGTTCCCGCCCAGAGGATGAGCAGTTCTTC. The gene calls are TRBV12-3 or TRBV12-4 and TRBJ2-1; no definite D call. V was pared by 4 bases and J by 8 bases, with 12 bases between. This CDR3 spans 13 amino acids.

This clonotype was counted many times. The rearrangement uses TRBV5-1 and TRBJ1-2; TRBD1 matches 10 bases. The CDR3 length is 14 residues. Trimming cost V 6 bases and J 4 bases; bases outside gene matches: 6. CDR1 SGHRS and CDR2 YFSETQ come from the germline V gene. Here the CDR3 DNA reads TGCGCCAGCACCACCGGGACAGGGGTCTATGGCTACACCTTC. It is translated as CASTTGTGVYGYTF.

This clonotype has ten or more counts. DNA of the CDR3: TGCGCCAGCAGCCCGGGAGATTCGATGGCCGGGGAGCTGTTTTTT. Protein sequence: CASSPGDSMAGELFF. The chain is built from TRBV5-1 and TRBJ2-2, with D possibly TRBD2 on 6 matching bases. CDR3 length: 15 amino acids. Germline CDR1 and CDR2: SGHRS and YFSETQ. V was cut by 4 bases and J by 6 bases, with 16 bases left in between.

The rearrangement joins TRBV18 to TRBJ2-2, with D unresolved. Germline-derived CDR1 and CDR2 are KGHSH and LQKENI. V lost 4 bases to trimming and J lost 6 bases, with 9 bases between them. This CDR3 contains 13 residues. The CDR3 here is CASSQEMPGELFF. The CDR3 DNA follows: TGTGCCAGCTCACAGGAGATGCCCGGGGAGCTGTTTTTT.

In its sample, this clonotype was seen a few times. The chain employs TRBV3-1 and TRBJ2-1; the D gene is possibly TRBD1 (6 bases). This CDR3 region has 13 residues. The V and J ends lost 6 bases and 7 bases respectively, with 13 bases between them. Germline lookup yields CDR1 LGHDT and CDR2 YNNKEL (reference sequence). This chain's CDR3 is CASRSQGKNEQFF. The DNA for the CDR3 is TGTGCCAGCAGATCTCAGGGGAAGAATGAGCAGTTCTTC.

This clonotype came up a few times. The gene calls are TRBV5-6 and TRBJ2-6, with a tentative D call TRBD2 (5 bases). The CDR3 spans 17 residues. Germline values: CDR1 SGHDT, CDR2 YYEEEE. V shed 2 bases and J shed 0 bases, with 12 bases lying between them. The CDR3 sequence: CASSFSPAGSGANVLTF. The CDR3, as DNA: TGTGCCAGCAGCTTCTCACCGGCGGGCTCTGGGGCCAACGTCCTGACTTTC.

Only a few counts were recorded for this clonotype. V and J are TRBV20-1 and TRBJ1-5; 7 bases fit TRBD1. Germline V lookup: CDR1 DFQATT, CDR2 SNEGSKA (reference sequence). The CDR3 covers 16 residues. V lost 3 bases and J lost 0; bases outside the gene matches: 8. The CDR3 DNA sequence: TGCAGTGCTAGCAGGGGACAGAGATATAGCAATCAGCCCCAGCATTTT. This translates into CSASRGQRYSNQPQHF.

The rearrangement joins TRBV19 to TRBJ1-5; perhaps TRBD1 as D (5 bases). The CDR3 length is 15 residues. Trimming removed 3 bases at V and 2 bases at J, with 11 bases between. Germline V gene data show CDR1 as LNHDA and CDR2 as SQIVND (reference sequence). CDR3 region: CASSIPGLGNQPQHF. CDR3 DNA: TGTGCCAGTAGTATTCCAGGGCTTGGCAATCAGCCCCAGCATTTT.

This clonotype was observed at least ten times. The rearrangement joins TRBV10-3 to TRBJ2-1; 8 nucleotides match TRBD2. This CDR3 is 15 amino acids long. The germline CDR1 and CDR2 sequences are ENHRY and SYGVKD. The J segment lost 9 bases and the V segment lost 0 bases, leaving 7 bases of the junction unmatched. The CDR3 protein is CAISESQVAGSEQFF. Written as DNA, the CDR3 is TGTGCCATCAGTGAGTCGCAGGTAGCGGGAAGTGAGCAGTTCTTC.

This clonotype has more than one count but fewer than ten. The chain employs TRBV12-3 or TRBV12-4 and TRBJ2-1; perhaps TRBD1 as D (5 bases). V was cut by 4 bases and J by 2 bases, with 12 bases left in between. CDR3 length: 15 residues. CDR3 loop: CASSSQGRTYNEQFF. Written as DNA, the CDR3 is TGTGCCAGCAGTTCCCAGGGTCGCACCTACAATGAGCAGTTCTTC.

This chain joins TRBV19 and TRBJ2-3; tentatively, D is TRBD2 (5 bases). The germline CDR1 and CDR2 sequences are LNHDA and SQIVND (reference sequence). This CDR3 contains 14 residues. V lost 4 bases to trimming and J lost 1 base, with 9 bases between them. The CDR3 spells CASSTGGGTDTQYF. CDR3 nucleotides: TGTGCCAGTAGTACCGGAGGAGGCACAGATACGCAGTATTTT.

The chain uses TRBV7-2 and TRBJ2-1, with a possible D match to TRBD2 (7 bases). Germline lookup yields CDR1 SGHTA and CDR2 FQGNSA. V was clipped by 3 bases and J by 7 bases, with 16 bases between them. The CDR3 loop spans 15 amino acids. DNA for the CDR3: TGTGCCAGCAGCTTTAAGGGGGGGGCGTCTAATGAGCAGTTCTTC. This sequence encodes CASSFKGGASNEQFF.

CDR3 loop: CAISEYGGAVGYTF. The CDR3 nucleotides are TGTGCCATCAGTGAATACGGAGGGGCAGTTGGCTACACCTTC. The V gene is TRBV10-3, the J gene TRBJ1-2; D perhaps matches TRBD1 (5 bases). The CDR3 has 14 residues. Germline lookup yields CDR1 ENHRY and CDR2 SYGVKD. Deletions cut 3 bases from V and 7 bases from J, with 15 bases between.

The chain employs TRBV29-1 and TRBJ2-1; 8 nucleotides match TRBD2. CDR3 length equals 15 residues. CDR1 and CDR2 (germline): SQVTM, ANQGSEA. With 7 bases clipped from V and 2 bases from J, the junction kept 10 bases outside the gene matches. The DNA for the CDR3 is TGCAGCGCTCCGCGGGGCGGGGGGACCTACAATGAGCAGTTCTTC. It translates to CSAPRGGGTYNEQFF.

This chain links TRBV6-1 with TRBJ2-1; 7 bases fit TRBD1. V gave up 8 bases and J gave up 7 bases; unmatched junction bases: 11. Germline-derived CDR1 and CDR2 are MNHNS and SASEGT. This CDR3 is built from 14 residues. The CDR3 coding sequence is TGTGCCAGCGAACCGACAGGGTTCGGGAATGAGCAGTTCTTC. Protein product: CASEPTGFGNEQFF.

This clonotype showed up just a few times. This sequence joins TRBV20-1 and TRBJ2-1; 8 bases are a match to TRBD2. The ends lost 6 bases at V and 7 bases at J; junction bases unmatched: 5. This CDR3 is built from 12 residues. Germline CDR1 is DFQATT and CDR2 is SNEGSKA (reference sequence). This CDR3 reads CSAHGGENEQFF. Here the CDR3 DNA reads TGCAGTGCCCACGGGGGGGAGAATGAGCAGTTCTTC.

This clonotype was seen more than once but under ten times. The chain has TRBV5-1 and TRBJ1-6; 8 bases map to TRBD1. The V gene's germline CDR1 is SGHRS and CDR2 YFSETQ. This CDR3 spans 15 amino acids. V was clipped by 0 bases and J by 7 bases; unmatched bases: 3. The CDR3 coding sequence is TGCGCCAGCAGCTTGGCCGCAGGGGGCAATTCACCCCTCCACTTT. Protein product: CASSLAAGGNSPLHF.

V and J are TRBV6-2 or TRBV6-3 and TRBJ1-1; the match to TRBD1 covers 7 bases. Per germline, CDR1 MNHEY and CDR2 SVGEGT. J was trimmed by 2 bases and V by 2 bases; bases with no gene match: 11. The length of the CDR3 is 17 residues. The CDR3 nucleotides are TGTGCCAGCAGTTACCCGGCGGTAGTAGGGGGCAACACTGAAGCTTTCTTT. The encoded protein is CASSYPAVVGGNTEAFF.

V is TRBV5-5 and J is TRBJ2-1, with no clear D. Trimming took 1 base from V and 5 from J, leaving 10 bases between them. CDR1 and CDR2 from the germline V gene are SGHKS and YYEKEE (reference sequence). This CDR3 spans 14 amino acids. The CDR3 coding sequence is TGTGCCAGCAGCTTGATGTTATCGGACAATGAGCAGTTCTTC. It specifies CASSLMLSDNEQFF.

This clonotype was seen a few times. The chain recombines TRBV7-6 with TRBJ1-4, with TRBD1 matching over 8 bases. This CDR3 has 14 amino acids. V was clipped by 5 bases and J by 8 bases; unmatched bases: 7. Germline loops: CDR1 SGHVS, CDR2 FNYEAQ. CDR3 bases: TGTGCCAGCAGCATAGGACAGGGCCCCGAAAAACTGTTTTTT. Residues: CASSIGQGPEKLFF.

This clonotype was observed a few times. V and J are TRBV6-1 and TRBJ2-1; TRBD2 aligns across 9 bases. Germline CDR1 reads MNHNS; CDR2 reads SASEGT. This CDR3 is 15 amino acids long. The V gene end was trimmed by 5 bases and the J gene end by 9 bases; junction bases not matched to a gene: 11. The CDR3 is CASSPLAGVPPEQFF. The CDR3 DNA sequence: TGTGCCAGCAGTCCCTTAGCGGGAGTCCCTCCTGAGCAGTTCTTC.

The V and J genes are TRBV20-1 and TRBJ1-2, with D possibly TRBD1 on 5 matching bases. This CDR3 contains 13 residues. The V end was cut by 3 bases, the J end by 4 bases, with 12 bases between. Germline assignment: CDR1 DFQATT and CDR2 SNEGSKA (reference sequence). CDR3 region: CSASFRVVYGYTF. CDR3 DNA: TGCAGTGCTAGTTTCAGGGTGGTCTATGGCTACACCTTC.

The rearrangement uses TRBV18 and TRBJ1-5, with a tentative D call TRBD1 (5 bases). V was clipped by 6 bases and J by 3 bases, with 12 bases between them. Germline V CDR1 and CDR2: KGHSH, LQKENI. This CDR3 region has 14 residues. DNA for the CDR3: TGTGCCAGCTCTCGAGGACAAGTCAATCAGCCCCAGCATTTT. The encoded protein is CASSRGQVNQPQHF.